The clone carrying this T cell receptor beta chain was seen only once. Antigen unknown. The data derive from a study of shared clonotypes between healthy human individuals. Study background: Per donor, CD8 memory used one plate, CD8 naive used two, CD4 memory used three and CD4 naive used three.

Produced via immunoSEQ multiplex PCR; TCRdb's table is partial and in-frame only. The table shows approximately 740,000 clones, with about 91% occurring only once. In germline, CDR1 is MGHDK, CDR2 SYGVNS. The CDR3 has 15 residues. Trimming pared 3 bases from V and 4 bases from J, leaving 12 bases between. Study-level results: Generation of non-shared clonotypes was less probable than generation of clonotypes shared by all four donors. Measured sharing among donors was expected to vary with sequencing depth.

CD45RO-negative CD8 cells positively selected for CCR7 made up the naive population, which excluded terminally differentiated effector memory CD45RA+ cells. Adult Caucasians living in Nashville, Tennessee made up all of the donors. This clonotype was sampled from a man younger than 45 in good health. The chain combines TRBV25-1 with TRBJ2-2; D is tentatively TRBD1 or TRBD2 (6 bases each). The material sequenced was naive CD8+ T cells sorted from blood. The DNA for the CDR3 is TGTGCCAGCAGTGATGAGGGGGGTTTCACCGGGGAGCTGTTTTTT. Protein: CASSDEGGFTGELFF.